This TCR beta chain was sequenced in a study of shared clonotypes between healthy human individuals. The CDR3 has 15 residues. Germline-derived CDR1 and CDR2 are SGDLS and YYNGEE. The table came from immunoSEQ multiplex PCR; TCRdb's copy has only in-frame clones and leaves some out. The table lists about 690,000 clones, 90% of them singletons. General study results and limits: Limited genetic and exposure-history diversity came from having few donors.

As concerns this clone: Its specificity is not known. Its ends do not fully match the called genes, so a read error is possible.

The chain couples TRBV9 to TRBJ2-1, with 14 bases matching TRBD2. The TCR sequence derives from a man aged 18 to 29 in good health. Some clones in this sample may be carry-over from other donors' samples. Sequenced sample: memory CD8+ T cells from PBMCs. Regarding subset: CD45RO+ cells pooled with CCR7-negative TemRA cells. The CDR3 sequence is CASSETTSGRAPPIF. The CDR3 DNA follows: TGTGCCAGCAGCGAAACGACTAGCGGGAGGGCCCCGCCGATCTTC.